This TCR beta chain derives from a study of shared clonotypes between healthy human individuals. Broader study findings: Genetic and exposure-history diversity was limited by the small donor number.

Genomic DNA (from each subset) was split evenly across several immunoSEQ plates. TCRdb's copy holds only in-frame clones and misses some; the assay was immunoSEQ multiplex PCR. There are around 430,000 clones in the sample; 70% to 80% occur only once, and 13% lies in the top ten. On this clone itself: Its antigen is unknown.

The V gene lost 2 bases and the J gene lost 5 bases, with 12 bases spanning the gap. The length of the CDR3 is 14 residues. Germline values: CDR1 MNHNY, CDR2 SVGAGI (reference sequence). This chain uses TRBV6-6 with TRBJ1-2, with D unclear. Sequencing input: PBMCs. This receptor was obtained from a woman aged 40 to 50 in good health. Some clones in this sample may be carry-over from other donors' samples. The CDR3 reads CASSYDAGGYGYTF. Here the CDR3 DNA reads TGTGCCAGCAGTTACGACGCAGGCGGATATGGCTACACCTTC.